This T cell receptor (beta chain) is drawn from a study of T cells in localized non-small cell lung cancer. Repertoires were generated with immunoSEQ multiplex PCR, while TCRdb's copy carries only in-frame clones and drops some. Among roughly 2,600 clones listed, approximately 20% were seen once. Germline CDR1 reads MDHEN; CDR2 reads SYDVKM. Germline trimming cut 5 bases from V and 4 bases from J; bases unmatched to any gene: 12. The CDR3 totals 16 residues. This clone is classed as hyperexpanded (1% or more). Taken at least 2 cm from the tumor margin, the adjacent lung showed no atypia. The chain is built from TRBV28 and TRBJ1-1; 8 nucleotides align to TRBD1. The TCR originated in a woman aged 35 to 69 with stage I lung adenocarcinoma. The sample consisted of normal lung tissue next to the tumor, taken before any cancer treatment. Here the CDR3 reads CASSPVDRVKSTEAFF. The CDR3 DNA reads TGTGCCAGCAGTCCGGTGGACAGGGTAAAATCCACTGAAGCTTTCTTT.